This note documents a single TCR beta chain sequence. Seattle enrolled patients during active infection and tracked them longitudinally. The data stem from a study of blood T cell repertoires in COVID-19. Study in general: Some COVID-19 samples were acute and others convalescent; all came from the United States, Italy and Spain.

Germline CDR1 and CDR2: ENHRY and SYGVKD. V lost 0 bases and J lost 2, with 7 bases in between. The CDR3 is made up of 14 amino acids. Data came from immunoSEQ multiplex PCR; TCRdb stores just in-frame clones and leaves some out. The top ten hold roughly 5% of the sample, which has about 95,000 clones, about nine tenths seen once. What was sequenced was peripheral blood. The source of this sequence is a man aged 55 to 70 with COVID-19, enrolled during active disease. The V and J genes are TRBV10-3 and TRBJ1-1; tentative D call: TRBD1 (6 bases). CDR3 sequence reads: CAISESTGNTEAFF. The CDR3 DNA reads TGTGCCATCAGTGAGTCGACAGGAAACACTGAAGCTTTCTTT.